The clone carrying this T cell receptor (beta chain) appeared many times. No antigen is known for it. The sample has other DNA sequences that encode this CDR3 too. All patients reached thyroid surgery having received no treatment beforehand. The data derive from a study of metastatic and nonmetastatic thyroid tumors. The overall study: For malignant and benign thyroid patients, tumor or nodule tissue and blood were the sources whose repertoires were compared. Study conclusions and caveats: Benign nodules were reported to have significantly lower TCR beta diversity than malignant thyroid tumors, in blood and tumor.

In the study's own analysis: Using the CDR3 differences seen across clinicopathological groups, the authors built a distant-metastasis classifier for papillary thyroid cancer, which was meant to discriminate distant-metastatic patients. MiXCR re-clonotyped the PCR reads for TCRdb. V and J calls and clone size were set by TCRdb, not the authors. The sample has some 90,000 clones, 8% to 9.5% seen once. Germline V gives CDR1 SGHAT, CDR2 FQNNGV. CDR3 length: 15 residues. V gave up 5 bases and J gave up 2 bases; unmatched junction bases: 8. The receptor was isolated from a female donor with papillary thyroid cancer or a benign thyroid nodule (not recorded which). Some clones in this sample may be carry-over from other donors' samples. Sequences were obtained from blood. The chain links TRBV11-2 to TRBJ2-7; 8 bases align to TRBD1. DNA for the CDR3: TGTGCCAGCAGCCTAACCGGGACAGGAGCCTACGAGCAGTACTTC. Protein sequence: CASSLTGTGAYEQYF.